This TCR beta chain was retrieved from a study of blood T cell repertoires in COVID-19. V lost 4 bases, J lost 4 bases, and 11 bases stayed unmatched. The length of the CDR3 is 16 residues. Germline V lookup: CDR1 SGHNT, CDR2 YYREEE (reference sequence). In the study's own analysis: Cell counts per sample came from amplifying reference gene primers. Some clones are missing from TCRdb's copy, which holds only in-frame ones; the method was immunoSEQ multiplex PCR. That table supplies the V and J calls and clone size; D and trimming were determined from the DNA. This sample has about 430,000 clones, with about 88% found just once.

The genes are TRBV5-4 and TRBJ1-2; 9 bases align to TRBD1. Sequenced input: PBMCs or T cells enriched from blood (not recorded which). The source of this sequence is a woman under 30 who had been exposed to COVID-19. This chain's CDR3 is CASSLGTGRESYGYTF. CDR3 DNA: TGTGCCAGCAGCCTTGGGACAGGGAGAGAAAGCTATGGCTACACCTTC.